This TCR beta chain was captured in a study of T cell repertoires in cytomegalovirus infection. Across the study: The public TCR beta signatures pointed to both CMV infection and matching HLA type.

TCRdb processed the reads anew with MiXCR; each CDR3 protein has one entry. Here the sample spans about 890,000 distinct CDR3 sequences, around 31% being singletons. The V end lost 5 bases, the J end lost 4 bases, and 12 bases lay between the germline ends. The CDR3 spans 14 residues. Note on this clonotype: Its antigen remains unknown.

The TCR was taken from a human donor in good health (CMV status not recorded). Some clones in this sample may be carry-over from other donors' samples. The sample in question was cultured CD8+ T cells from PBMCs, obtained from culture after CMV antigen stimulation. This sequence joins TRBV12-3 or TRBV12-4 and TRBJ1-5; D perhaps matches TRBD1 (5 bases). CDR3 DNA: TGTGCCAGCAGTCCGGGACGGTTTAATCAGCCCCAGCATTTT. It codes for CASSPGRFNQPQHF.